The 8 T cell receptor beta chains reported below all come from one sample, sequenced in a study of blood T cell repertoires in COVID-19. Generated by immunoSEQ multiplex PCR, the TCRdb table keeps only in-frame clones and is missing some. The sample contains about 210,000 clones, 82% of which appear only once. The sequencing input was peripheral blood. These receptors were obtained from a woman aged 55 to 70 with COVID-19, enrolled during active disease.

This chain links TRBV9 with TRBJ1-2; D call uncertain. The CDR3 is 14 amino acids. Germline lookup yields CDR1 SGDLS and CDR2 YYNGEE. V lost 0 bases and J lost 8, with 14 bases in between. CDR3 loop: CASSVAPTNEGYTF. In DNA, the CDR3 is TGTGCCAGCAGCGTAGCTCCCACTAATGAGGGCTACACCTTC.

At least ten counts were recorded for this clone. The V and J genes are TRBV6-5 and TRBJ2-2; D gene unclear. Germline V gene lookup returns CDR1 MNHEY and CDR2 SVGAGI. The V and J ends lost 6 bases and 0 bases respectively, with 8 bases between them. The CDR3 has 14 residues. CDR3 nucleotide sequence: TGTGCCAGCAGCTTTAGTTCGAACACCGGGGAGCTGTTTTTT. Protein sequence: CASSFSSNTGELFF.

This chain uses TRBV6-5 with TRBJ1-2, with TRBD1 as a possible D gene (6 bases). This CDR3 is 14 amino acids long. Germline CDR1 reads MNHEY; CDR2 reads SVGAGI. V was pared by 8 bases and J by 8 bases, with 21 bases between. CDR3 DNA sequence: TGTGCCAGCGCCCAGGGGAGGGTCATGGGAGGCTACACCTTC. This gives the protein CASAQGRVMGGYTF.

The chain couples TRBV2 to TRBJ2-1; weak D call: TRBD1 (5 bases). CDR1 is SNHLY and CDR2 is FYNNEI in the germline V gene. The CDR3 covers 12 residues. V dropped 4 bases and J dropped 8 bases, with 9 bases sitting between them. In nucleotides, the CDR3 is TGTGCCAGCAGTGTAGGGGCTTATGAGCAGTTCTTC. This codes for CASSVGAYEQFF.

The chain is built from TRBV5-1 and TRBJ2-1; TRBD1 aligns across 8 bases. The CDR3 has 14 amino acids. Losses at the gene ends were 6 bases for V and 4 bases for J; bases not matched to a gene: 6. Germline V gene sequence: CDR1 SGHRS, CDR2 YFSETQ. CDR3 in DNA: TGCGCCAGCACCCCAGGGGGCGCGTACAATGAGCAGTTCTTC. Translated, it gives CASTPGGAYNEQFF.

The V call is TRBV4-2, the J call TRBJ2-3, with TRBD1 as a possible D gene (5 bases). The CDR3 loop spans 15 amino acids. The V and J ends lost 1 base and 1 base respectively, with 9 bases between them. In germline, CDR1 is LGHNA, CDR2 YNFKEQ. CDR3 region: CASSQAQQGTDTQYF. CDR3 sequence (DNA): TGTGCCAGCAGCCAAGCCCAACAGGGCACAGATACGCAGTATTTT.

This clone has just a few counts. The V call is TRBV7-9, the J call TRBJ2-5; D unclear. CDR3 length: 11 amino acids. Trimming took off 6 bases at V and 5 bases at J, with 7 bases between the two ends. Looked up from germline, CDR1 is SEHNR and CDR2 is FQNEAQ (reference sequence). The CDR3 DNA sequence: TGTGCCAGCAGGGAGATGGAGACCCAGTACTTC. Encoded protein: CASREMETQYF.

The chain employs TRBV6-5 and TRBJ1-5; D gene ambiguous. The ends were cut back, 7 bases at V and 4 bases at J, with 11 bases in the middle. The length of the CDR3 is 13 residues. In germline, CDR1 is MNHEY, CDR2 SVGAGI. Here the CDR3 reads CASTRTFNQPQHF. The DNA of the CDR3 is TGTGCCAGCACCAGAACCTTTAATCAGCCCCAGCATTTT.